The TCR beta chain under discussion was sequenced for a study of T cells in Graves' hyperthyroidism and ophthalmopathy. CDR1 and CDR2 from the germline V gene are LNHNV and YYDKDF (reference sequence). The CDR3 loop spans 15 amino acids. Unmatched junction bases numbered 1, after V lost 2 bases and J lost 4 bases. TCR beta CDR3 region amplification was performed from RNA transcripts. The HTBI set primed first-round TCR CDR3 RT-PCR. TCRdb re-derived calls from the multiplex PCR reads in MiXCR, one entry per CDR3 protein. Seen here are almost 600,000 distinct CDR3 sequences, around 14% observed once, and the top ten hold 5.8%. There are many counts of this clonotype. Patients aged 18 to 65 had newly diagnosed hyperthyroidism of under 2 months' duration.

Sequencing was performed on blood. The clonotype comes from a woman aged 25 to 45 with Graves' hyperthyroidism that later progressed to Graves' ophthalmopathy. The gene calls are TRBV15 and TRBJ2-1, with 11 bases that match TRBD2. The CDR3 sequence is CATSRRTSGYNEQFF. The DNA of the CDR3 is TGTGCCACCAGCAGAAGGACTAGCGGGTACAATGAGCAGTTCTTC.